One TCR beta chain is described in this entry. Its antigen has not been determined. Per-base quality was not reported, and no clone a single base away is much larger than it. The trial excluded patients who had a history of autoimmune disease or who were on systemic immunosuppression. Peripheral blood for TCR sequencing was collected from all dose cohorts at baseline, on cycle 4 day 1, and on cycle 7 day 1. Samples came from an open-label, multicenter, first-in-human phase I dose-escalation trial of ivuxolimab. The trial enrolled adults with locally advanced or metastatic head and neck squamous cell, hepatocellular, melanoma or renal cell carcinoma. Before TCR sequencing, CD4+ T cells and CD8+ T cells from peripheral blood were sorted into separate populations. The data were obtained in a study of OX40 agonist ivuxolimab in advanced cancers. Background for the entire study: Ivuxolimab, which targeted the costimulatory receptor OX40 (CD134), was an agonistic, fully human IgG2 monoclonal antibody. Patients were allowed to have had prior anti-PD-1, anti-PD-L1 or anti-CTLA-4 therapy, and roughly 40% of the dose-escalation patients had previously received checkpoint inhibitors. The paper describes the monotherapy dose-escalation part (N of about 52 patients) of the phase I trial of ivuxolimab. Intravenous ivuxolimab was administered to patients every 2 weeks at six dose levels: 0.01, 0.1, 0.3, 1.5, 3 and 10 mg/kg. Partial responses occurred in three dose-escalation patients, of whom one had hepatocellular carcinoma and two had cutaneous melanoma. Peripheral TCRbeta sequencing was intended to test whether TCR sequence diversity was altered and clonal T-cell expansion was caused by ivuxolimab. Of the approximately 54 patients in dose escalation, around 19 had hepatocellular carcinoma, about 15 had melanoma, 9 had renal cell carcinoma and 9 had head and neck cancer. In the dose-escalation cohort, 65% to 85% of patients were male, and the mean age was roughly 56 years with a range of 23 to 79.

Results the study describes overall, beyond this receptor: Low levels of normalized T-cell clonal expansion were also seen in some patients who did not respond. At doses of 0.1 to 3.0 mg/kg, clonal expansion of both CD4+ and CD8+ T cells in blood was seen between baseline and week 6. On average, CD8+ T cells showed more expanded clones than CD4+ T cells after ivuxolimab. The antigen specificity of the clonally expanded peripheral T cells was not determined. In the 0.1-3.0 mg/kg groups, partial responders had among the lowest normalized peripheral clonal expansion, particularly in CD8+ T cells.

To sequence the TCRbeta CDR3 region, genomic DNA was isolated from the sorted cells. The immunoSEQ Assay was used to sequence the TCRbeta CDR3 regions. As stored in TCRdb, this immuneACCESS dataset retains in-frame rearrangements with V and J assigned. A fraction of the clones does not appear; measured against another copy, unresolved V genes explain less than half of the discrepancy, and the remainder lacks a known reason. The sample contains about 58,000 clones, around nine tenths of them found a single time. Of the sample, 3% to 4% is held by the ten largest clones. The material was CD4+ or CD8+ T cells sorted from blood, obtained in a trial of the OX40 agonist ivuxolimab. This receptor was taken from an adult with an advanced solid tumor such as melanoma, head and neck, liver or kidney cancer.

The CDR3 here reads CASSQDPGQGNRGYGYTF. In nucleotide form, the sequence is TGTGCCAGCAGCCAAGATCCGGGGCAGGGCAACAGAGGCTATGGCTACACCTTC. This chain is built from TRBV4-2 and TRBJ1-2; the D gene is possibly TRBD1, with 5 bases matching. V loses 0 bases, J loses 4 bases, and the germline ends lie 21 bases apart. CDR1 is given as LGHNA and CDR2 as YNFKEQ, both from the germline V gene. The CDR3 contains 18 residues, cysteine and phenylalanine counted. Left in the record is the CDR3 DNA by itself, 54 bases read in frame from the first base.